Below are 14 T cell receptor beta chains sequenced from a single sample in a study of CD8 T cells in ankylosing spondylitis. TCRdb redid the calling of the 5' RACE reads with MiXCR, one entry per CDR3 protein. This sample carries some 250,000 distinct CDR3 sequences, around 11% of them seen once, and the ten largest clones take around 6.5%. Sample: blood, either unsorted or a sorted T cell fraction (not recorded which). The source is a male donor with ankylosing spondylitis or in good health (not recorded which).

This clonotype was recorded many times. The gene calls are TRBV20-1 and TRBJ2-5, with D perhaps matching TRBD1 or TRBD2 (5 bases each). CDR1 and CDR2 from the germline V gene are DFQATT and SNEGSKA (reference sequence). The CDR3 length is 10 residues. CDR3 sequence reads: CRGTLGTQYF. The CDR3 DNA sequence: TGCAGGGGGACCCTGGGGACCCAGTACTTC.

The rearrangement joins TRBV18 to TRBJ2-2; a possible D gene is TRBD1 (6 bases). CDR1 and CDR2 (germline): KGHSH, LQKENI. The CDR3 extends over 14 amino acids. Trimming cost V 4 bases and J 7 bases, with 13 bases left between them. CDR3 sequence reads: CASSLEGVDGELFF. The CDR3 nucleotides are TGTGCCAGCTCACTCGAGGGGGTCGACGGGGAGCTGTTTTTT.

This clonotype was picked up a small number of times. This chain uses TRBV7-9 with TRBJ1-1, with D unresolved. Germline V lookup: CDR1 SEHNR, CDR2 FQNEAQ (reference sequence). The CDR3 is 15 residues long. The germline V and J ends were trimmed by 5 bases and 1 base, with 14 bases remaining between them. The CDR3 nucleotides are TGTGCCAGCAGCAATTCAAAAGGTGGGAACACTGAAGCTTTCTTT. It yields the protein CASSNSKGGNTEAFF.

This clonotype was seen repeatedly, ten times or more. The chain recombines TRBV15 with TRBJ2-1; D perhaps matches TRBD2 (6 bases). This CDR3 spans 14 amino acids. Trimming cost V 2 bases and J 4 bases, with 9 bases left between them. Germline V gene lookup returns CDR1 LNHNV and CDR2 YYDKDF (reference sequence). CDR3 sequence: CATSRYGSYNEQFF. In DNA, the CDR3 is TGTGCCACCAGCAGATACGGGAGTTACAATGAGCAGTTCTTC.

By share of the sample, this clonotype is medium-sized. The rearrangement joins TRBV12-3 or TRBV12-4 to TRBJ1-3; 9 positions agree with TRBD1. This CDR3 comprises 15 residues. V was pared by 5 bases and J by 1 base, with 3 bases of the junction left unmatched. CDR3 in amino acids: CASSPTGGSGNTIYF. In DNA, the CDR3 is TGTGCCAGCAGTCCGACAGGGGGTTCTGGAAACACCATATATTTT.

This clonotype has a count of ten or more. The CDR3 is CATSRGTSGRGSYEQYF. CDR3 bases: TGTGCCACCAGCAGAGGGACTAGCGGGAGGGGGTCCTACGAGCAGTACTTC. The V call is TRBV15, the J call TRBJ2-7, with 15 bases fitting TRBD2. This CDR3 has 17 residues. J was trimmed by 1 base and V by 1 base; bases with no gene match: 2. Germline loops: CDR1 LNHNV, CDR2 YYDKDF (reference sequence).

The chain links TRBV10-3 to TRBJ2-6, with a possible D match to TRBD1 (6 bases). This CDR3 comprises 13 residues. The germline V gene has CDR1 ENHRY and CDR2 SYGVKD. V lost 11 bases and J lost 4, with 12 bases in between. CDR3 sequence: CASRGTGANVLTF. The CDR3 region has the DNA TGTGCCTCCAGAGGGACAGGGGCCAACGTCCTGACTTTC.

This clonotype was found a few times. The rearrangement joins TRBV18 to TRBJ2-3; D gene ambiguous. Germline V lookup: CDR1 KGHSH, CDR2 LQKENI. V was trimmed by 2 bases and J by 6 bases, leaving 6 bases between them. The CDR3 totals 12 residues. CDR3 nucleotide sequence: TGTGCCAGCTCACCAGTGGGGGATACGCAGTATTTT. Translation: CASSPVGDTQYF.

This clonotype was counted ten times or more. The J gene is TRBJ2-2, the V gene TRBV5-1; 9 bases are shared with TRBD2. Germline CDR1 reads SGHRS; CDR2 reads YFSETQ. CDR3 length: 17 amino acids. V shed 6 bases and J 2 bases; nucleotides not matched to a gene: 11. The CDR3 nucleotides read TGCGCCAGCATCTTCGGCCCAGCGGGGGGTAACACCGGGGAGCTGTTTTTT. Amino acid sequence: CASIFGPAGGNTGELFF.

The sample holds many counts of this clonotype. The chain employs TRBV3-1 and TRBJ2-2, with a tentative D call TRBD2 (5 bases). The CDR3 spans 16 residues. CDR1 and CDR2 (germline): LGHDT, YNNKEL (reference sequence). Trimming removed 2 bases from V and 4 bases from J, with 14 bases in between. The DNA of the CDR3 is TGTGCCAGCAGCCAATTAGACGGGGTCGGCACCGGGGAGCTGTTTTTT. It encodes CASSQLDGVGTGELFF.

This sequence joins TRBV14 and TRBJ1-2; D is perhaps TRBD1 (5 bases). The length of the CDR3 is 15 residues. V shed 3 bases and J shed 6 bases, with 17 bases lying between them. CDR1 and CDR2 (germline): SGHDN, FVKESK. CDR3 in DNA: TGTGCCAGCAGCCACATGCCACTAGGGGTAGATGGCTACACCTTC. Translation: CASSHMPLGVDGYTF.

The CDR3 DNA follows: TGCGCCAGCAGCTCAGGACAGGGGAGAAGCACAGATACGCAGTATTTT. Protein sequence: CASSSGQGRSTDTQYF. This chain links TRBV5-1 with TRBJ2-3; 9 bases align to TRBD1. The CDR3 runs to 16 residues. Germline-derived CDR1 and CDR2 are SGHRS and YFSETQ. The junction had 5 bases not matched to a gene; V was cut back by 3 bases and J by 0 bases.

The CDR3 bases are TGTGCCACCAGTGATGGCTGGGAGCTGTTTTTT. Translated, it gives CATSDGWELFF. V usage is TRBV24-1 and J usage is TRBJ2-2; no firm D call. The CDR3 runs 11 residues. V dropped 3 bases and J dropped 9 bases, with 4 bases sitting between them. Germline V gene sequence: CDR1 KGHDR, CDR2 SFDVKD.

This clonotype was counted many times. The V and J genes are TRBV20-1 and TRBJ2-7; 12 bases are a match to TRBD2. The CDR3 has 15 amino acids. Germline assignment: CDR1 DFQATT and CDR2 SNEGSKA (reference sequence). Trimming took 1 base from V and 3 from J; bases not matched to a gene: 4. The CDR3 reads CSARVRLAGVYEQYF. CDR3 coding DNA: TGCAGTGCTAGAGTTAGACTAGCGGGAGTCTACGAGCAGTACTTC.